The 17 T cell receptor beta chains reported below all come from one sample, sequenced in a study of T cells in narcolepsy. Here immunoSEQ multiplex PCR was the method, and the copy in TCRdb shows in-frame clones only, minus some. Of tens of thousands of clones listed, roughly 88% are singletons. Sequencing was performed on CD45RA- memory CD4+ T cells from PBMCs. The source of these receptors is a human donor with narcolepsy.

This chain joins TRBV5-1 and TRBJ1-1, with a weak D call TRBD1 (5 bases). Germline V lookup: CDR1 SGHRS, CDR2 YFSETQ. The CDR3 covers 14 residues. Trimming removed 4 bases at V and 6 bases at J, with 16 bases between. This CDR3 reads CASSPYRWGAEAFF. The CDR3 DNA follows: TGCGCCAGCAGCCCGTACCGGTGGGGGGCTGAAGCTTTCTTT.

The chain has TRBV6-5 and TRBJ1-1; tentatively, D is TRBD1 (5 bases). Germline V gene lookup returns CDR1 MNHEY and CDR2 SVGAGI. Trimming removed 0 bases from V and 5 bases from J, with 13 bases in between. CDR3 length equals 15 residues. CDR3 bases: TGTGCCAGCAGTTACTCTACAGGTGGGGGTACTGAAGCTTTCTTT. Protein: CASSYSTGGGTEAFF.

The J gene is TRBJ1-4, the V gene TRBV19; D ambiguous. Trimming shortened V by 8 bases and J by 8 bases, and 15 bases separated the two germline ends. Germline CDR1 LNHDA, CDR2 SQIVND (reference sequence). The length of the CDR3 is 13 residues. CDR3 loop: CASSRASREKLFF. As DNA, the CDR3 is TGTGCCAGTTCCCGGGCCTCACGAGAAAAACTGTTTTTT.

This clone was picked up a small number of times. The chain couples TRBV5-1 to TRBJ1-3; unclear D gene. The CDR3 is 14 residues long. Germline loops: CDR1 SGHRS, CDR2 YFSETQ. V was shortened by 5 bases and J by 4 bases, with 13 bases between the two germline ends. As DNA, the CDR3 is TGCGCCAGCAGTCGCCTAGGGTCCGGAAACACCATATATTTT. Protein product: CASSRLGSGNTIYF.

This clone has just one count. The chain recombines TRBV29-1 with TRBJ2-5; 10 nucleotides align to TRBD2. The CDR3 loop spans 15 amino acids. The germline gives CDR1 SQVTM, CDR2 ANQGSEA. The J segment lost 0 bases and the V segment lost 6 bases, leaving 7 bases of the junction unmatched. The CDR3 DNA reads TGCAGCGTGAGGACTAGCGGCTCGTACCAAGAGACCCAGTACTTC. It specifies CSVRTSGSYQETQYF.

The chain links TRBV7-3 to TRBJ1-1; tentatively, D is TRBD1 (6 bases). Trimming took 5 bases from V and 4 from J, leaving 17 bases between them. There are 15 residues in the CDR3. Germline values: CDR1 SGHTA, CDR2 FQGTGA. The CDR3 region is CASSAQGTQSTEAFF. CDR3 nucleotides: TGTGCCAGCAGCGCCCAGGGGACGCAGAGCACTGAAGCTTTCTTT. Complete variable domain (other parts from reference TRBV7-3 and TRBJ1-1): GAGVSQTPSNKVTEKGKYVELRCDPISGHTALYWYRQSLGQGPEFLIYFQGTGAADDSGLPNDRFFAVRPEGSVSTLKIQRTERGDSAVYLCASSAQGTQSTEAFFGQGTRLTVV.

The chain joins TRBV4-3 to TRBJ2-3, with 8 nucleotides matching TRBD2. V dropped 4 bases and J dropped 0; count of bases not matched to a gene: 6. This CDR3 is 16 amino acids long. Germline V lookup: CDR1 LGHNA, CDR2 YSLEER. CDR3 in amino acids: CASSPGGGLSTDTQYF. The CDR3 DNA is TGCGCCAGCAGCCCCGGGGGGGGGCTTAGCACAGATACGCAGTATTTT.

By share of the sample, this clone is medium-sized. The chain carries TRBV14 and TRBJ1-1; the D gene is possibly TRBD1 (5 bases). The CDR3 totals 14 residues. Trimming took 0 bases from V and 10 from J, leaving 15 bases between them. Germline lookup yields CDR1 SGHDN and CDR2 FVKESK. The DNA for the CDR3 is TGTGCCAGCAGCCAAGACATCTTCGGGGGAGGAGCTTTCTTT. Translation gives CASSQDIFGGGAFF. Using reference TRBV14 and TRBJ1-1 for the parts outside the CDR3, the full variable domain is EAGVTQFPSHSVIEKGQTVTLRCDPISGHDNLYWYRRVMGKEIKFLLHFVKESKQDESGMPNNRFLAERTGGTYSTLKVQPAELEDSGVYFCASSQDIFGGGAFFGQGTRLTVV.

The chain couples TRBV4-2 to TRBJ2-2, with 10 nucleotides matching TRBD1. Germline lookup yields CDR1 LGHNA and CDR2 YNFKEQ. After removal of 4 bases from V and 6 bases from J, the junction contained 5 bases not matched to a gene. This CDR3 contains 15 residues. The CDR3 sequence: CASSLGQGMAGELFF. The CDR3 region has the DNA TGTGCCAGCAGCCTGGGACAGGGGATGGCCGGGGAGCTGTTTTTT.

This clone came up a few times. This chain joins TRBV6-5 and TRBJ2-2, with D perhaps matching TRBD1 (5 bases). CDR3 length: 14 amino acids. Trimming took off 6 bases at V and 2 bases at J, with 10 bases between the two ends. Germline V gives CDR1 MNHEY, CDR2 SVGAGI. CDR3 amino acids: CASSPQGNTGELFF. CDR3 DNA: TGTGCCAGCAGCCCCCAGGGAAACACCGGGGAGCTGTTTTTT.

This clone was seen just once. The CDR3: CASSSRQGAHNEQFF. CDR3 DNA: TGTGCCAGTAGTAGCCGGCAGGGCGCTCACAATGAGCAGTTCTTC. The chain combines TRBV19 with TRBJ2-1, with D perhaps TRBD1 (5 bases). CDR3 size: 15 residues. Per the germline V gene, CDR1 is LNHDA and CDR2 is SQIVND (reference sequence). Trimming stripped 4 bases from V and 5 bases from J, with 15 bases between.

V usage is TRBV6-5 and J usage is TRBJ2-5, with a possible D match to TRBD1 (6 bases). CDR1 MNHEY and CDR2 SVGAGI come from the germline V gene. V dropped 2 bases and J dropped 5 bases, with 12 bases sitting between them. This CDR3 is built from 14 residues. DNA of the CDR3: TGTGCCAGCAGTTACACCCAGGGGCCGGAGACCCAGTACTTC. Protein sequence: CASSYTQGPETQYF.

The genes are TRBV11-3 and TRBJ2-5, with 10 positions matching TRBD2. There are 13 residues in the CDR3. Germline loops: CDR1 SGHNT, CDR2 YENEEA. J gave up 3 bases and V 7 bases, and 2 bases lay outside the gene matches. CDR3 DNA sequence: TGTGCCAGCAAACTAGCGGGGAAAGAGACCCAGTACTTC. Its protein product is CASKLAGKETQYF. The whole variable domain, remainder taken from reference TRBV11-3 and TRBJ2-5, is EAGVVQSPRYKIIEKKQPVAFWCNPISGHNTLYWYLQNLGQGPELLIRYENEEAVDDSQLPKDRFSAERLKGVDSTLKIQPAELGDSAVYLCASKLAGKETQYFGPGTRLLVL.

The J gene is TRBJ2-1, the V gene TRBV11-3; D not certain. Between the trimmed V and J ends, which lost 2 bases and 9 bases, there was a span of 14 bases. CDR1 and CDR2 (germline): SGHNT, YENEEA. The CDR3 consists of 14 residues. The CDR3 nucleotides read TGTGCCAGCAGCTTATCCCCCGAGGTAAGTGAGCAGTTCTTC. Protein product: CASSLSPEVSEQFF.

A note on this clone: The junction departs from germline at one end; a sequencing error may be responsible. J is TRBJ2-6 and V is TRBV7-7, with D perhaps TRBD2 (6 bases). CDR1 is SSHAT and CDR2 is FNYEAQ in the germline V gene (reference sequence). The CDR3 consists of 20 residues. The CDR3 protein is CASSLSPLRGASSGANVLTF. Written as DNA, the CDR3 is TGTGCTAGCAGCCTCTCACCCCTCCGCGGGGCGAGCTCTGGGGCCAACGTCCTGACTTTC.

CDR3 in amino acids: CASSRDWNTEAFF. The CDR3 bases are TGTGCCAGCAGTAGGGACTGGAACACTGAAGCTTTCTTT. This chain links TRBV9 with TRBJ1-1; D is perhaps TRBD1 (5 bases). The CDR3 extends over 13 amino acids. Trimming removed 5 bases at V and 1 base at J, with 9 bases between. Germline assignment: CDR1 SGDLS and CDR2 YYNGEE.

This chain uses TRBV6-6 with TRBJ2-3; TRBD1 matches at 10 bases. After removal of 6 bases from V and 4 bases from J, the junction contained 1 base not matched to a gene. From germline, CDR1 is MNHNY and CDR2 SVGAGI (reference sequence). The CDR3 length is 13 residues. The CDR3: CASSGTGADTQYF. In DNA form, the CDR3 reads TGTGCCAGCAGCGGGACAGGGGCAGATACGCAGTATTTT.